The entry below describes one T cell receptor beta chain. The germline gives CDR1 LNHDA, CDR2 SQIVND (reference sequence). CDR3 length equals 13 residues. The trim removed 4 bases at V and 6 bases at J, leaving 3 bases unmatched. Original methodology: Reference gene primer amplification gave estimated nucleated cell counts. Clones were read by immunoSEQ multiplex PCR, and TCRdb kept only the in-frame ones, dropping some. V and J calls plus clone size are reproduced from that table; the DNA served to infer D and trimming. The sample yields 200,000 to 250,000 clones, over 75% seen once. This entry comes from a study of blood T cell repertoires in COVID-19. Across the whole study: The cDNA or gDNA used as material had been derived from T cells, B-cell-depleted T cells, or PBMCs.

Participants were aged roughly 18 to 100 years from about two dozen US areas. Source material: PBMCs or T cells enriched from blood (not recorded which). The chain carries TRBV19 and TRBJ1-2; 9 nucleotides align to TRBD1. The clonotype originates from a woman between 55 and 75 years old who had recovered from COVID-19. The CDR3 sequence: CASSRRTGDGYTF. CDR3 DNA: TGTGCCAGTAGTAGAAGGACAGGGGATGGCTACACCTTC.